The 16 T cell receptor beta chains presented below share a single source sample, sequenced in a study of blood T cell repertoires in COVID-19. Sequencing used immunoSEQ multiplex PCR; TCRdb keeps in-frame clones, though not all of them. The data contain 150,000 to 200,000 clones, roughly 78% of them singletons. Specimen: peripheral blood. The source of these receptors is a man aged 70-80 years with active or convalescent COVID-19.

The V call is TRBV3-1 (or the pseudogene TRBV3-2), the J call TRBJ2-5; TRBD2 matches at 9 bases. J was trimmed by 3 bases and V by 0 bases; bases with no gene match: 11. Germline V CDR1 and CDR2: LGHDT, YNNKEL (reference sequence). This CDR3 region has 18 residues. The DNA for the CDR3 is TGTGCCAGCAGCCAAGAAATCCTGCGGGAGGGCCGAGAAGAGACCCAGTACTTC. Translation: CASSQEILREGREETQYF.

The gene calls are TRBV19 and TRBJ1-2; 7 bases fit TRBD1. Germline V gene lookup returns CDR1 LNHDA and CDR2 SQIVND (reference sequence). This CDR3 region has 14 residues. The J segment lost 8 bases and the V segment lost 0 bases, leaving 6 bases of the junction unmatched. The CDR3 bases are TGTGCCAGTAGTATAGACACAGGGGTTTACGGCTACACCTTC. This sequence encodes CASSIDTGVYGYTF.

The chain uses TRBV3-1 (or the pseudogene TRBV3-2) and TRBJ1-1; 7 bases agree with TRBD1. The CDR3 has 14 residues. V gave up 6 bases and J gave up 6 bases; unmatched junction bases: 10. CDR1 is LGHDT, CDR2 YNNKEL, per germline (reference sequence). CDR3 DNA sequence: TGTGCCAGCAGTAAACTTACAGGGGCGGCTGAAGCTTTCTTT. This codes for CASSKLTGAAEAFF.

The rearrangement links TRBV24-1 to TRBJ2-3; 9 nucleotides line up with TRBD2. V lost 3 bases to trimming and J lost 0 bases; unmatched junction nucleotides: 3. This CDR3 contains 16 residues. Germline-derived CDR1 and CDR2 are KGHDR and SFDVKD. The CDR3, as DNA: TGTGCCACCAGTGATGCTAGCGGGAAAAGCACAGATACGCAGTATTTT. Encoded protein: CATSDASGKSTDTQYF.

The CDR3 nucleotides are TGCGCCAGCAGGTCAACGGGACAGGGGGCCTATGGCTACACCTTC. The encoded protein is CASRSTGQGAYGYTF. The gene calls are TRBV4-1 and TRBJ1-2, with 12 nucleotides matching TRBD1. The CDR3 sequence is 15 residues long. V lost 6 bases to trimming and J lost 4 bases; unmatched junction nucleotides: 6. Per germline, CDR1 MGHRA and CDR2 YSYEKL.

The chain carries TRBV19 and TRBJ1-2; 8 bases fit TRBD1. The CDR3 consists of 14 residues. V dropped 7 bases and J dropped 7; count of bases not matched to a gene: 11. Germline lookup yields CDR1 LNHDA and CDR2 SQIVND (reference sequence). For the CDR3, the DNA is TGTGCCAGTACCTCAGGACAGGGCGACTCTGGCTACACCTTC. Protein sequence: CASTSGQGDSGYTF.

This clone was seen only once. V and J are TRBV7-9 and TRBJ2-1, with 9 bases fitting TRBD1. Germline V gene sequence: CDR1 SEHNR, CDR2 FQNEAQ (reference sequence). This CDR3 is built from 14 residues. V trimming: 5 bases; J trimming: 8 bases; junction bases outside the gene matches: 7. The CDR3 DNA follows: TGTGCCAGCAGCCGAGAGGGACAGGGCTATGAGCAGTTCTTC. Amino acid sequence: CASSREGQGYEQFF. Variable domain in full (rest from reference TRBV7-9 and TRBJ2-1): DTGVSQNPRHKITKRGQNVTFRCDPISEHNRLYWYRQTLGQGPEFLTYFQNEAQLEKSRLLSDRFSAERPKGSFSTLEIQRTEQGDSAMYLCASSREGQGYEQFFGPGTRLTVL.

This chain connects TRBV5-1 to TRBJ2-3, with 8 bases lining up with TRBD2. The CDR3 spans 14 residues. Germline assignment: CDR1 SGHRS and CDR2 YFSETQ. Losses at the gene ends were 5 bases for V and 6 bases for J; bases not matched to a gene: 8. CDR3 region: CASSGAGVGDTQYF. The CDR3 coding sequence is TGCGCCAGCAGTGGAGCGGGAGTGGGTGATACGCAGTATTTT.

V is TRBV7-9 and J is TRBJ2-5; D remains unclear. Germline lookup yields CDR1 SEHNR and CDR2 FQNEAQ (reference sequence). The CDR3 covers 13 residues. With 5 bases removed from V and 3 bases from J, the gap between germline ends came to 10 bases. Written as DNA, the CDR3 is TGTGCCAGCAGCAAAGACATAAAAGAGACCCAGTACTTC. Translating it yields CASSKDIKETQYF.

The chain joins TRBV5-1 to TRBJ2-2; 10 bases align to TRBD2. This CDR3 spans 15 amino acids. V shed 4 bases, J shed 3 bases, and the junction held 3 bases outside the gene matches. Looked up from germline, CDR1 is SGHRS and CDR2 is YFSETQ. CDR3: CASSASGGDTGELFF. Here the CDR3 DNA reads TGCGCCAGCAGCGCTAGCGGGGGAGACACCGGGGAGCTGTTTTTT.

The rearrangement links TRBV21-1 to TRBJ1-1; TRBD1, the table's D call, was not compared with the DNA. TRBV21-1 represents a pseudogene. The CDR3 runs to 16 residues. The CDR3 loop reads CASPLRGTSMNTEAFF. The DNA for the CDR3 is TGTGCCAGCCCCTTGAGGGGGACATCCATGAACACTGAAGCTTTCTTT.

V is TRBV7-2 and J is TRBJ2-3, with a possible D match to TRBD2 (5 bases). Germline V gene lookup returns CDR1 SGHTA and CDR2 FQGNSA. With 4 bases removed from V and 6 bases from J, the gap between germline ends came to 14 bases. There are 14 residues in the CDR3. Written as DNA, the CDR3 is TGTGCCAGCAGCTCCCCCTTGGCGGGCGATACGCAGTATTTT. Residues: CASSSPLAGDTQYF.

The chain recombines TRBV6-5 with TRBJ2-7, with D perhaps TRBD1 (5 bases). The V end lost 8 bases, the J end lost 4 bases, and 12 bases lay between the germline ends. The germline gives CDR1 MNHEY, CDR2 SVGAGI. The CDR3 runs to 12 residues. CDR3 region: CASLKGIYEQYF. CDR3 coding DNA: TGTGCCAGCTTGAAGGGGATTTACGAGCAGTACTTC.

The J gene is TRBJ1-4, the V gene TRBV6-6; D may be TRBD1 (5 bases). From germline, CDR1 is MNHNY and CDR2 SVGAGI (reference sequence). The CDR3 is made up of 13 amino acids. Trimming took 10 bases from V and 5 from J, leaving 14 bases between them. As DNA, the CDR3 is TGTGCCAACTCGGCAGGGTGGAATGAAAAACTGTTTTTT. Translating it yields CANSAGWNEKLFF.

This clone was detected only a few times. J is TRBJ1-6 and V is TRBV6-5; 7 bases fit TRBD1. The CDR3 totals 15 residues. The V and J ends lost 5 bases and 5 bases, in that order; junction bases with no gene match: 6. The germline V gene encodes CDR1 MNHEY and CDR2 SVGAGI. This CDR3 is CASSLGTANNSPLHF. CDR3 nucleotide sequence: TGTGCCAGCAGTCTAGGGACAGCCAATAATTCACCCCTCCACTTT.

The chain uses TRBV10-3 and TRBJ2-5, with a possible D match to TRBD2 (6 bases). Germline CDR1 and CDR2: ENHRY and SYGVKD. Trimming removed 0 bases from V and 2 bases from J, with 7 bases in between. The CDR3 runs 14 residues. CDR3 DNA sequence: TGTGCCATCAGTGAGTCGGGAGGACAAGAGACCCAGTACTTC. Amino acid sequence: CAISESGGQETQYF.